These T cell receptor beta chains were read from a single sample in a study of blood T cell repertoires in COVID-19. Sequenced by immunoSEQ multiplex PCR; TCRdb stores in-frame clones only, minus some. The sample lists about 360,000 clones; roughly 80% were seen once. Source material: peripheral blood. Source of these receptors: a human donor with acute or convalescent COVID-19. The donor label of this sample is uncertain. The CDR3 runs from the conserved cysteine through the conserved F or W. A D gene is named only where the DNA matches it firmly. Size is stated for part of the rows, as once, few or many counts, or as a class when the clone is expanded.

d_call,v_call,clone_size,j_call,cdr3_aa,cdr3_nt
TRBD2,TRBV5-1,-,TRBJ2-5,CASSLTGLAGVAQYF,TGCGCCAGCAGCTTGACGGGACTAGCGGGAGTGGCCCAGTACTTC
-,TRBV2,-,TRBJ1-1,CASRNTAVRAGGSVAFF,TGTGCCAGCAGAAACACAGCCGTCCGGGCAGGTGGGAGTGTTGCTTTCTTT
-,TRBV7-7,-,TRBJ2-7,CASSRGEVPTYEQYF,TGTGCCAGCAGTCGAGGGGAGGTGCCCACCTACGAGCAGTACTTC
-,TRBV18,few,TRBJ1-5,CASSPSYSNQPQHF,TGTGCCAGCTCACCCTCTTATAGCAATCAGCCCCAGCATTTT
-,TRBV7-2,-,TRBJ1-6,CASSLESGRDSPLHF,TGTGCCAGCAGCTTAGAATCAGGGAGGGATTCACCCCTCCACTTT
-,TRBV24-1,few,TRBJ2-7,CATSEGTQRGEQYF,TGTGCCACCAGTGAGGGGACACAGAGAGGGGAGCAGTACTTC
-,TRBV6-4,-,TRBJ2-3,CASSDRGVSTDTQYF,TGTGCCAGCAGTGACCGGGGAGTGAGCACAGATACGCAGTATTTT
-,TRBV6-6,-,TRBJ2-7,CASRVAGPGSYEQYF,TGTGCCAGCCGGGTGGCGGGACCGGGGTCGTACGAGCAGTACTTC
-,TRBV19,-,TRBJ2-3,CASSIGGWDSTDTQYF,TGTGCCAGTAGTATCGGGGGATGGGACAGCACAGATACGCAGTATTTT
TRBD1,TRBV27,-,TRBJ2-5,CASSSRQGLGETQYF,TGTGCCAGCAGTTCCAGACAGGGTCTAGGGGAGACCCAGTACTTC
-,TRBV12-5,few,TRBJ1-5,CASGQGPSTSQPQHF,TGTGCTAGTGGCCAGGGGCCAAGCACGTCTCAGCCCCAGCATTTT
-,TRBV6-5,-,TRBJ1-3,CSSSRGSGTIYF,TGTTCCAGCAGCCGGGGTTCAGGCACCATATATTTT
-,TRBV30,once,TRBJ1-1,CAWSSGITKAFF,TGTGCCTGGAGTTCGGGAATTACAAAAGCTTTCTTT
-,TRBV19,-,TRBJ2-1,CASRADNEQFF,TGTGCCAGTAGAGCGGACAATGAGCAGTTCTTC
-,TRBV28,-,TRBJ1-2,CASRPTGSRDYGYTF,TGTGCCAGCAGACCAACAGGGTCTCGGGACTATGGCTACACCTTC
-,TRBV2,-,TRBJ1-2,CASSGSRGLVSGYTF,TGTGCCAGCAGCGGAAGCAGGGGTCTGGTCTCCGGCTACACCTTC
TRBD2,TRBV11-2,-,TRBJ2-7,CASSFLAGPYEQYF,TGTGCCAGCAGCTTCCTAGCGGGCCCCTACGAGCAGTACTTC
-,TRBV25-1,-,TRBJ1-1,CASTLTENTEAFF,TGTGCCAGCACCCTGACAGAGAACACTGAAGCTTTCTTT
TRBD1,TRBV6-5,-,TRBJ2-1,CAIKTGNNEQFF,TGTGCCATCAAGACAGGGAACAATGAGCAGTTCTTC
TRBD2,TRBV5-5,few,TRBJ2-6,CASSPAGGTGANVLTF,TGTGCCAGCAGTCCCGCGGGAGGAACTGGGGCCAACGTCCTGACTTTC
-,TRBV6-5,-,TRBJ1-6,CASSYSGQGYSPLHF,TGTGCCAGCAGTTATTCCGGGCAGGGGTATTCACCCCTCCACTTT
TRBD1,TRBV28,-,TRBJ1-1,CASSPGTGERAEAFF,TGTGCCAGCAGCCCCGGGACAGGGGAAAGGGCTGAAGCTTTCTTT
-,TRBV21-1,-,TRBJ2-7,CASSKDKGRRKSYEQYF,TGTGCCAGCAGCAAAGATAAGGGGCGGAGAAAATCCTACGAGCAGTACTTC
TRBD1,TRBV19,-,TRBJ1-1,CASSDRGRGNTEAFF,TGTGCCAGTAGCGACAGGGGGAGGGGGAACACTGAAGCTTTCTTT
TRBD2,TRBV10-1,-,TRBJ2-3,CASSLAGPRTDTQYF,TGCGCCAGCAGTTTAGCGGGCCCGCGCACAGATACGCAGTATTTT
TRBD2,TRBV3-1/TRBV3-2,few,TRBJ2-1,CASSRILKRGGRGNEQFF,TGTGCCAGCAGTCGAATTCTTAAACGCGGGGGGCGGGGCAATGAGCAGTTCTTC
-,TRBV18,-,TRBJ2-3,CASSLGADTQYF,TGTGCCAGCTCTTTGGGGGCTGATACGCAGTATTTT